This TCR beta chain was captured in a study of T cell changes during pregnancy in multiple sclerosis. This table comes from immunoSEQ multiplex PCR, and its TCRdb copy is limited to in-frame clones, with some not included. The sample holds about 68,000 clones, roughly nine tenths seen once. The CDR3 consists of 17 residues. Germline V gives CDR1 LNHDA, CDR2 SQIVND (reference sequence). The J segment lost 5 bases and the V segment lost 7 bases, leaving 15 bases of the junction unmatched. J is TRBJ2-1 and V is TRBV19, with 9 nucleotides matching TRBD2. The origin of this receptor is a female donor with multiple sclerosis, enrolled in a pregnancy study. This specimen was peripheral blood, taken in the second trimester of pregnancy. CDR3 nucleotides: TGTGCCAGTACCCAAATCCAAGGGCTAGCGGGGAACAATGAGCAGTTCTTC. It yields the protein CASTQIQGLAGNNEQFF.